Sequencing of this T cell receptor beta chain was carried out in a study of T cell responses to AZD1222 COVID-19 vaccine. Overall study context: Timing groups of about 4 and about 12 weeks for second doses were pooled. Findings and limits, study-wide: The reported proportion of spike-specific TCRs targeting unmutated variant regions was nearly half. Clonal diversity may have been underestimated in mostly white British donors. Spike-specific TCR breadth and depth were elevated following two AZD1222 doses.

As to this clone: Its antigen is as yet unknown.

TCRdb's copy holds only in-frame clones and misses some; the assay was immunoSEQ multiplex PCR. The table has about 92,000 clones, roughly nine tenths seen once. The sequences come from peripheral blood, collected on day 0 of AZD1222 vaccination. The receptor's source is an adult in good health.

CDR3 in DNA: TGTGCCAGCAGCCTCAGTAGCGGGACCGAAGTTCGTTATGGCTACACCTTC. This encodes CASSLSSGTEVRYGYTF. V usage is TRBV9 and J usage is TRBJ1-2, with D perhaps matching TRBD1 (5 bases). CDR3 length equals 17 residues. Germline V CDR1 and CDR2: SGDLS, YYNGEE. V was pared by 4 bases and J by 5 bases, with 24 bases between.